Below are 12 T cell receptor beta chains sequenced from a single sample in a study of cytomegalovirus exposure and HLA in healthy donors. PCR used 60 Vbeta primers and 13 Jbeta primers. Clones were sequenced by immunoSEQ multiplex PCR, and TCRdb holds only the in-frame ones, with some missing. The sample shows 97,000 or so clones, around 10% of them seen only once. Specimen: PBMCs. The receptors stem from a man aged 50-60 years in good health and CMV-seropositive.

The genes are TRBV27 and TRBJ2-3; 8 nucleotides match TRBD1. This CDR3 has 17 amino acids. Germline CDR1 is MNHEY and CDR2 is SMNVEV (reference sequence). V shed 5 bases, J shed 6 bases, and the junction held 16 bases outside the gene matches. The CDR3 is CASSQTSPPTGGDTQYF. The CDR3 DNA is TGTGCCAGCAGTCAAACCTCCCCCCCTACAGGGGGTGATACGCAGTATTTT.

The CDR3 bases are TGTGCCAGCAGACGACAGGGGGGGATTGATACGCAGTATTTT. Its translation is CASRRQGGIDTQYF. This chain uses TRBV28 with TRBJ2-3; 9 positions match TRBD1. This CDR3 has 14 amino acids. After removal of 6 bases from V and 6 bases from J, the junction contained 7 bases not matched to a gene. Germline V CDR1 and CDR2: MDHEN, SYDVKM. Combining the CDR3 with reference TRBV28 and TRBJ2-3 gives the whole variable domain DVKVTQSSRYLVKRTGEKVFLECVQDMDHENMFWYRQDPGLGLRLIYFSYDVKMKEKGDIPEGYSVSREKKERFSLILESASTNQTSMYLCASRRQGGIDTQYFGPGTRLTVL.

The chain combines TRBV7-2 with TRBJ2-5; D might be TRBD2 (6 bases). V lost 5 bases, J lost 5 bases, and 15 bases lay in between. Germline V gives CDR1 SGHTA, CDR2 FQGNSA. This CDR3 contains 14 residues. The CDR3 region is CASSPGRGWETQYF. CDR3 in DNA: TGTGCCAGCAGCCCTGGCCGGGGGTGGGAGACCCAGTACTTC.

CDR3 protein: CASSLAASRNEQFF. CDR3 DNA: TGTGCCAGCAGCTTAGCAGCTAGTAGGAATGAGCAGTTCTTC. The chain is built from TRBV7-2 and TRBJ2-1; D unresolved. The CDR3 sequence is 14 residues long. Trimming took 0 bases from V and 7 from J, leaving 10 bases between them. Germline assignment: CDR1 SGHTA and CDR2 FQGNSA.

The chain combines TRBV6-5 with TRBJ1-5, with D maybe TRBD1 (6 bases). The V gene lost 3 bases and the J gene lost 6 bases, with 12 bases spanning the gap. This CDR3 region has 14 residues. CDR1 is MNHEY and CDR2 is SVGAGI in the germline V gene. The CDR3 is CASSYGAGVQPQHF. The CDR3 region has the DNA TGTGCCAGCAGTTATGGGGCAGGGGTTCAGCCCCAGCATTTT.

This clone occurred a few times. V is TRBV30 and J is TRBJ1-1, with no clear D. Germline V CDR1 and CDR2: GTSNPN, SVGIG (reference sequence). V was trimmed by 2 bases and J by 0 bases, leaving 10 bases between them. The CDR3 has 14 residues. The CDR3 nucleotides read TGTGCCTGGAGTACTTTAGAATTGAACACTGAAGCTTTCTTT. Encoded protein: CAWSTLELNTEAFF.

The V gene is TRBV9, the J gene TRBJ2-7, with D possibly TRBD2 on 6 matching bases. Per germline, CDR1 SGDLS and CDR2 YYNGEE. The CDR3 contains 13 residues. The V and J ends lost 7 bases and 1 base respectively, with 12 bases between them. The chain's CDR3 is CASSRGSSYEQYF. CDR3 DNA: TGTGCCAGCTCACGGGGGTCGTCCTACGAGCAGTACTTC. The variable domain in full, with the rest retrieved from reference TRBV9 and TRBJ2-7, is DSGVTQTPKHLITATGQRVTLRCSPRSGDLSVYWYQQSLDQGLQFLIQYYNGEERAKGNILERFSAQQFPDLHSELNLSSLELGDSALYFCASSRGSSYEQYFGPGTRLTVT.

This clone was seen a few times. The V gene is TRBV11-3, the J gene TRBJ2-1; D possibly corresponds to TRBD2 (6 bases). The germline V gene has CDR1 SGHNT and CDR2 YENEEA. The CDR3 is 17 residues long. The germline V and J ends were trimmed by 1 base and 4 bases, with 17 bases remaining between them. The CDR3 sequence is CASSLGAPSGPYNEQFF. In DNA form, the CDR3 reads TGTGCCAGCAGCTTAGGGGCCCCCAGCGGGCCTTACAATGAGCAGTTCTTC.

This clone was detected a few times. Different DNA sequences within this sample yield the same CDR3. The J gene is TRBJ2-7, the V gene TRBV18, with TRBD1 identical over 8 bases. Looked up from germline, CDR1 is KGHSH and CDR2 is LQKENI. Trimming at V came to 2 bases and at J to 7 bases, leaving 4 bases not matched to a gene. The CDR3 runs to 13 residues. CDR3 amino acids: CASSPGQGQEQYF. The CDR3 DNA is TGTGCCAGCTCACCAGGACAGGGCCAGGAGCAGTACTTC.

V usage is TRBV29-1 and J usage is TRBJ2-3; TRBD1 agrees at 8 bases. This CDR3 region has 13 residues. Germline CDR1 reads SQVTM; CDR2 reads ANQGSEA. V lost 5 bases to trimming and J lost 6 bases; unmatched junction nucleotides: 7. This CDR3 reads CSVPGQVFDTQYF. The CDR3 DNA is TGCAGCGTTCCGGGACAGGTATTTGATACGCAGTATTTT.

This clone was found a few times. The V gene is TRBV5-8, the J gene TRBJ1-5, with D possibly being TRBD1 (5 bases). The CDR3 covers 15 residues. Trimming removed 4 bases from V and 0 bases from J, with 11 bases in between. CDR1 is SGHTS and CDR2 is YDEGEE in the germline V gene. This CDR3 reads CASSGGTYSNQPQHF. CDR3 DNA: TGTGCCAGCAGCGGGGGGACTTATAGCAATCAGCCCCAGCATTTT.

The chain links TRBV10-3 to TRBJ1-2; D is possibly TRBD1 (5 bases). The CDR3 runs to 12 residues. The germline V and J ends were trimmed by 7 bases and 6 bases, with 12 bases remaining between them. Germline assignment: CDR1 ENHRY and CDR2 SYGVKD. As DNA, the CDR3 is TGTGCCATCACCCGCCCGGGGGATGGCTACACCTTC. Its protein is CAITRPGDGYTF.